These 8 T cell receptor beta chains came from one sample sequenced in a study of T cell responses to AZD1222 COVID-19 vaccine. Data came from immunoSEQ multiplex PCR; TCRdb stores just in-frame clones and leaves some out. The table shows about 120,000 clones, with around 88% occurring only once. The sample here was peripheral blood, taken on day 0 of AZD1222 vaccination. These receptors all come from an adult in good health.

This chain joins TRBV19 and TRBJ2-1, with 13 bases that match TRBD2. The CDR3 is 18 amino acids. The V gene's germline CDR1 is LNHDA and CDR2 SQIVND (reference sequence). After removal of 6 bases from V and 3 bases from J, the junction contained 11 bases not matched to a gene. CDR3 loop: CASSPGTSGTPYYNEQFF. The CDR3 nucleotides read TGTGCCAGTAGCCCCGGGACTAGCGGGACCCCCTACTACAATGAGCAGTTCTTC.

This chain uses TRBV25-1 with TRBJ1-2; D not certain. This CDR3 contains 13 residues. Germline V gene data show CDR1 as MGHDK and CDR2 as SYGVNS. V was trimmed by 3 bases and J by 2 bases, leaving 7 bases between them. CDR3 region: CASSEVGNYGYTF. The CDR3 bases are TGTGCCAGCAGTGAGGTCGGGAACTATGGCTACACCTTC.

The CDR3 bases are TGCAGTGCTTCCGAGCTGACTGAAGCTTTCTTT. Protein product: CSASELTEAFF. V is TRBV20-1 and J is TRBJ1-1; no clear D gene. The CDR3 extends over 11 amino acids. V was shortened by 5 bases and J by 5 bases, with 9 bases between the two germline ends. Germline CDR1 and CDR2: DFQATT and SNEGSKA (reference sequence).

The chain has TRBV5-1 and TRBJ2-7, with 14 bases that match TRBD2. CDR1 SGHRS and CDR2 YFSETQ come from the germline V gene. The CDR3 covers 17 residues. Trimming cost V 2 bases and J 4 bases; bases outside gene matches: 8. Here the CDR3 reads CASSFFRGLAGGYEQYF. CDR3 nucleotides: TGCGCCAGCAGCTTTTTCCGTGGACTAGCGGGAGGATACGAGCAGTACTTC.

This chain joins TRBV9 and TRBJ2-7; the D gene is possibly TRBD2 (6 bases). V lost 1 base, J lost 5 bases, and 16 bases lay in between. CDR1 SGDLS and CDR2 YYNGEE come from the germline V gene. The CDR3 contains 15 residues. CDR3 sequence: CASSVSAGSNNEQYF. CDR3 bases: TGTGCCAGCAGCGTATCGGCGGGAAGTAACAACGAGCAGTACTTC.

The chain recombines TRBV27 with TRBJ2-7; TRBD2 aligns across 9 bases. V was clipped by 6 bases and J by 1 base; unmatched bases: 4. CDR1 and CDR2 (germline): MNHEY, SMNVEV (reference sequence). This CDR3 comprises 14 residues. The CDR3 protein is CASSRLAVSYEQYF. In DNA, the CDR3 is TGTGCCAGCAGCAGACTAGCGGTTTCCTACGAGCAGTACTTC.

This clone has a handful of counts. The chain carries TRBV6-2 or TRBV6-3 and TRBJ2-7, with 15 positions matching TRBD2. The germline V gene encodes CDR1 MNHEY and CDR2 SVGEGT. This CDR3 is built from 17 residues. V trimming: 2 bases; J trimming: 0 bases; junction bases outside the gene matches: 2. The CDR3 region has the DNA TGTGCCAGCAGTTACGGACTAGCGGGGGGGTTCTCCTACGAGCAGTACTTC. Amino acid sequence: CASSYGLAGGFSYEQYF.

V and J are TRBV3-1 (or the pseudogene TRBV3-2) and TRBJ1-2; no clear D. CDR3 size: 16 residues. V was cut by 1 base and J by 3 bases, with 15 bases left in between. The germline V gene has CDR1 LGHDT and CDR2 YNNKEL (reference sequence). In DNA, the CDR3 is TGTGCCAGCAGCCAAGTATTACAACTTCCCCACTATGGCTACACCTTC. Its protein is CASSQVLQLPHYGYTF.